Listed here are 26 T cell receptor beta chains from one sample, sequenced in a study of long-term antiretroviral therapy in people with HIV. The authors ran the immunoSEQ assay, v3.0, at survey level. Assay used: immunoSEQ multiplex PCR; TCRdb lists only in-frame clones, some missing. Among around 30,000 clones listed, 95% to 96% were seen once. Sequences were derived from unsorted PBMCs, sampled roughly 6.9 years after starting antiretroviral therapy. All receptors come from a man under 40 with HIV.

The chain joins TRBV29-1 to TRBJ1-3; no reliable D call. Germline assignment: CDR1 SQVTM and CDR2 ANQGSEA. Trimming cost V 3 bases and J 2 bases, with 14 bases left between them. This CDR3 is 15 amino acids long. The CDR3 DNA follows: TGCAGCGTTGACTTTGGGTTTGGGACTGGAAACACCATATATTTT. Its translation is CSVDFGFGTGNTIYF. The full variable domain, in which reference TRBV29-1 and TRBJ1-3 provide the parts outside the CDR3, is SAVISQKPSRDICQRGTSLTIQCQVDSQVTMMFWYRQQPGQSLTLIATANQGSEATYESGFVIDKFPISRPNLTFSTLTVSNMSPEDSSIYLCSVDFGFGTGNTIYFGEGSWLTVV.

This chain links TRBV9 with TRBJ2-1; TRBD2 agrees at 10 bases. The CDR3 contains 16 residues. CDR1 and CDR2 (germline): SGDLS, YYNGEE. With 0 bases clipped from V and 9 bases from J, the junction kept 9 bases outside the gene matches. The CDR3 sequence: CASSVDPSGGVGEQFF. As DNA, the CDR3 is TGTGCCAGCAGCGTAGACCCTAGCGGGGGTGTCGGTGAGCAGTTCTTC. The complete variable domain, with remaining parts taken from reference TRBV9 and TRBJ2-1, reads DSGVTQTPKHLITATGQRVTLRCSPRSGDLSVYWYQQSLDQGLQFLIQYYNGEERAKGNILERFSAQQFPDLHSELNLSSLELGDSALYFCASSVDPSGGVGEQFFGPGTRLTVL.

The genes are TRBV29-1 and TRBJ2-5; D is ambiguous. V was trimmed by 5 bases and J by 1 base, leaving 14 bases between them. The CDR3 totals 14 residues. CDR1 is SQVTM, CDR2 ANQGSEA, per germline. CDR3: CSVHDAPAQETQYF. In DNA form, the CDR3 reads TGCAGCGTTCATGACGCACCGGCCCAAGAGACCCAGTACTTC.

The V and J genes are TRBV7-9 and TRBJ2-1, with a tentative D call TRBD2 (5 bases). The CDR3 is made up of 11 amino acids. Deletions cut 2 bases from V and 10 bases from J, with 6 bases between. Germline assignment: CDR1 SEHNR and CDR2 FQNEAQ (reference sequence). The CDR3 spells CASSLPGEQFF. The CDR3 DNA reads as TGTGCCAGCAGCTTACCGGGAGAGCAGTTCTTC.

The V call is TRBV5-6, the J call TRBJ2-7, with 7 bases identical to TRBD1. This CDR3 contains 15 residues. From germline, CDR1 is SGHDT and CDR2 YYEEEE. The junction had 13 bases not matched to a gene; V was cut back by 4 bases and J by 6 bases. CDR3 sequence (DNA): TGTGCCAGCAGCCTCGTCGCAGGGGGTACGGGCGAGCAGTACTTC. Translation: CASSLVAGGTGEQYF.

CDR3 sequence: CASSQEASGRAGNEQFF. The DNA of the CDR3 is TGCGCCAGCAGCCAAGAGGCTAGCGGGAGGGCCGGAAATGAGCAGTTCTTC. The chain couples TRBV4-3 to TRBJ2-1; 12 bases match TRBD2. The germline CDR1 and CDR2 sequences are LGHNA and YSLEER. Trimming at V came to 0 bases and at J to 7 bases, leaving 7 bases not matched to a gene. The CDR3 is made up of 17 amino acids.

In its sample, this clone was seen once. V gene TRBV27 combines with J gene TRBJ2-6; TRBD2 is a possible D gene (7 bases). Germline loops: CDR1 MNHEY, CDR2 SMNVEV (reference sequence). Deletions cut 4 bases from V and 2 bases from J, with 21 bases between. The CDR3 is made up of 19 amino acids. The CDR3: CASSSILGGGSPGANVLTF. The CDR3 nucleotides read TGTGCCAGCAGTTCCATCCTTGGCGGGGGCTCCCCTGGGGCCAACGTCCTGACTTTC.

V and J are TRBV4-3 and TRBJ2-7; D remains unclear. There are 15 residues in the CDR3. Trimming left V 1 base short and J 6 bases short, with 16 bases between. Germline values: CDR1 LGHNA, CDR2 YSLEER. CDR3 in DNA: TGCGCCAGCAGCCAAGTTCTTTCCGGATCGAGCGAGCAGTACTTC. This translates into CASSQVLSGSSEQYF.

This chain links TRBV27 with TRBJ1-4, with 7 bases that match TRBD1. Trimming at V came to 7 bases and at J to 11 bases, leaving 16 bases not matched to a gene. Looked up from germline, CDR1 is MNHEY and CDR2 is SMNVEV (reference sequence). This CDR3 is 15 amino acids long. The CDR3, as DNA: TGTGCCAGCAAGAAACCGGGACAGCCCGAGGAGAAACTGTTTTTT. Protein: CASKKPGQPEEKLFF.

CDR3 protein: CARSNRGNGYTF. The CDR3 DNA follows: TGTGCCAGGTCAAACAGGGGGAATGGCTACACCTTC. The chain employs TRBV27 and TRBJ1-2, with TRBD1 identical over 8 bases. Trimming took 9 bases from V and 6 from J; bases not matched to a gene: 6. The germline V gene encodes CDR1 MNHEY and CDR2 SMNVEV (reference sequence). This CDR3 has 12 amino acids.

The CDR3 loop reads CASEGSGGHEQYF. The CDR3 coding sequence is TGTGCCAGCGAGGGGTCCGGGGGCCACGAGCAGTACTTC. The rearrangement links TRBV2 to TRBJ2-7; the D gene could be TRBD1 or TRBD2 (6 bases each). The CDR3 runs to 13 residues. V shed 8 bases and J shed 5 bases, with 16 bases lying between them. Germline V gene lookup returns CDR1 SNHLY and CDR2 FYNNEI.

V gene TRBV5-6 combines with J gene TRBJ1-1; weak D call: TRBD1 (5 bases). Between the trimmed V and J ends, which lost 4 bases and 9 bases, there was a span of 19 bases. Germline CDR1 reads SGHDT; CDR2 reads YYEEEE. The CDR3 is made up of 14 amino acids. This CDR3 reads CASSRGRRLIKAFF. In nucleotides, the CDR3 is TGTGCCAGCAGCCGGGGACGGCGACTTATTAAAGCTTTCTTT.

CDR3 residues: CASRAERTVYNEQFF. The CDR3 DNA reads as TGTGCCAGTAGGGCGGAACGAACAGTGTACAATGAGCAGTTCTTC. This chain joins TRBV19 and TRBJ2-1; D gene uncertain. Germline CDR1 and CDR2: LNHDA and SQIVND (reference sequence). This CDR3 is built from 15 residues. The V gene lost 6 bases and the J gene lost 4 bases, with 16 bases spanning the gap.

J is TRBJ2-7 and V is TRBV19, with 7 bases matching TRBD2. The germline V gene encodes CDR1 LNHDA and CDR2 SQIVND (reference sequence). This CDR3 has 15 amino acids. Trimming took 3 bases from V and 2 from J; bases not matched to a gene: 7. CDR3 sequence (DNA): TGTGCCAGTAGTATTGAAGCGGGGTCGACCTACGAGCAGTACTTC. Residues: CASSIEAGSTYEQYF. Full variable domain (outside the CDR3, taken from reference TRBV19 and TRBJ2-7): DGGITQSPKYLFRKEGQNVTLSCEQNLNHDAMYWYRQDPGQGLRLIYYSQIVNDFQKGDIAEGYSVSREKKESFPLTVTSAQKNPTAFYLCASSIEAGSTYEQYFGPGTRLTVT.

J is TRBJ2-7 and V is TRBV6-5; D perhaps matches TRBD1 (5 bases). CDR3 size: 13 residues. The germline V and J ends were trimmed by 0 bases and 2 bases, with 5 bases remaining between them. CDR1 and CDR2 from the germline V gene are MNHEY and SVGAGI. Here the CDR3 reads CASSYSTAYEQYF. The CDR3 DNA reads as TGTGCCAGCAGTTACTCGACAGCCTACGAGCAGTACTTC.

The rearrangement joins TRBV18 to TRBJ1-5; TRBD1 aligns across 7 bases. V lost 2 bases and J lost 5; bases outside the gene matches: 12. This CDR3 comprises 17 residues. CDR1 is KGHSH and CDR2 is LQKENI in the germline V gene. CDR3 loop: CASSPTGTGAHDQPQHF. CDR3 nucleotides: TGTGCCAGCTCACCAACTGGAACAGGGGCGCACGATCAGCCCCAGCATTTT.

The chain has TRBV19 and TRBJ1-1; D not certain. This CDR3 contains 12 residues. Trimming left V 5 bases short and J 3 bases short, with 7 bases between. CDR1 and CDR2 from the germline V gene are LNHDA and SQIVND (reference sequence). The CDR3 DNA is TGTGCCAGTAGTCCCCCCCACACTGAAGCTTTCTTT. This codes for CASSPPHTEAFF. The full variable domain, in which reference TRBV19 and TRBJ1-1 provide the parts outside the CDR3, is DGGITQSPKYLFRKEGQNVTLSCEQNLNHDAMYWYRQDPGQGLRLIYYSQIVNDFQKGDIAEGYSVSREKKESFPLTVTSAQKNPTAFYLCASSPPHTEAFFGQGTRLTVV.

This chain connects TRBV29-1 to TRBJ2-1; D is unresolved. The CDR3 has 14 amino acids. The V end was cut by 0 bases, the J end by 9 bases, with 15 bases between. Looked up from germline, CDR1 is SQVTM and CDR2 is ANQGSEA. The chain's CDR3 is CSVEERGSESEQFF. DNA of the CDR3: TGCAGCGTTGAAGAACGTGGTTCCGAGAGTGAGCAGTTCTTC.

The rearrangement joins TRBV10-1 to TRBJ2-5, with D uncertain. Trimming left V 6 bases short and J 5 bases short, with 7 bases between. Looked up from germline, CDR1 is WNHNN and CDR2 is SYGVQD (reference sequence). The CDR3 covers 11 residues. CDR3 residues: CASRQRETQYF. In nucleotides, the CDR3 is TGCGCCAGCAGACAGAGGGAGACCCAGTACTTC.

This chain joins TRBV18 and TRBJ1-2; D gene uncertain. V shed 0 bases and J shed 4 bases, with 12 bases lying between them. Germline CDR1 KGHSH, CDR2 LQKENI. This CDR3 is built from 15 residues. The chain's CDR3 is CASSPPVSRSYGYTF. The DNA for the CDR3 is TGTGCCAGCTCACCACCGGTTTCCAGGTCCTATGGCTACACCTTC.

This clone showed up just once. CDR3 nucleotide sequence: TGCGCCAGCAGGGCATCGAATGGCTACACCTTC. Protein sequence: CASRASNGYTF. V usage is TRBV4-3 and J usage is TRBJ1-2; D call uncertain. This CDR3 is 11 amino acids long. From germline, CDR1 is LGHNA and CDR2 YSLEER. V gave up 6 bases and J gave up 6 bases, with 8 bases separating them.

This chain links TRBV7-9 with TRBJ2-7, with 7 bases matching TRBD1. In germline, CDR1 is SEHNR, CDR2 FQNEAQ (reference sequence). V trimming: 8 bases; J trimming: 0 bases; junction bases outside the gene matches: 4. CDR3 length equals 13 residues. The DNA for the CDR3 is TGTGCCAGCCGGGACAGTCTCTCCTACGAGCAGTACTTC. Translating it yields CASRDSLSYEQYF.

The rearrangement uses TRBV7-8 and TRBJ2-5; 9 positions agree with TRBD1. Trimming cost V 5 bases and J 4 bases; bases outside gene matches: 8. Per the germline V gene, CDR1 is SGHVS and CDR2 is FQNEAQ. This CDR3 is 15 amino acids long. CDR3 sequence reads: CASSRPGTGSETQYF. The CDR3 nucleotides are TGTGCCAGCAGCCGCCCCGGGACAGGGTCAGAGACCCAGTACTTC.

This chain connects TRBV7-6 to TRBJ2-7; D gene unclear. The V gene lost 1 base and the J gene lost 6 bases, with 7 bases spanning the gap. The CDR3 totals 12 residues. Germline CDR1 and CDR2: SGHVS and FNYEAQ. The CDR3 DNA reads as TGTGCCAGCAGCTTAGTCTCCGGCGAGCAGTACTTC. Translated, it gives CASSLVSGEQYF.

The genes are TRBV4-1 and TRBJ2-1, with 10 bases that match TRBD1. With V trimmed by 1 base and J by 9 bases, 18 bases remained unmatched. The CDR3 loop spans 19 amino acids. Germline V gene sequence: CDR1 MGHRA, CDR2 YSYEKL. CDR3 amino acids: CASSQGWTGGEASQVEQFF. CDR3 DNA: TGCGCCAGCAGCCAAGGTTGGACAGGGGGAGAGGCTAGCCAGGTTGAGCAGTTCTTC.

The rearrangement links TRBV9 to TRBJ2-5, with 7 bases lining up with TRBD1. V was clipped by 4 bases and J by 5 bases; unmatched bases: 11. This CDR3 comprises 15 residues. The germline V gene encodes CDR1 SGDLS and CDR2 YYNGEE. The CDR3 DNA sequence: TGTGCCAGCAGCCCAAGAAGAGGGGGCCTGGAGACCCAGTACTTC. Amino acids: CASSPRRGGLETQYF.